This T cell receptor beta chain was sequenced during a study of blood T cell repertoires in COVID-19. About the study: The samples span acute and convalescent COVID-19 from the United States, Italy and Spain. PBMCs, B-cell-depleted T cells, or T cells were the source of the cDNA or gDNA that made up the material.

Per the authors' pipeline: The assay estimated nucleated cells by amplifying reference gene primers. The table came from immunoSEQ multiplex PCR; TCRdb's copy has only in-frame clones and leaves some out. V and J calls and clone size follow that table, whereas D and trimming were derived from the DNA. Here the sample spans about 170,000 clones, 80% to 85% being singletons. In germline, CDR1 is LNHNV, CDR2 YYDKDF (reference sequence). There are 15 residues in the CDR3. Trimming removed 1 base from V and 2 bases from J, with 9 bases in between. This rearrangement joins TRBV15 to TRBJ2-1; D is possibly TRBD1 (6 bases). The receptor was derived from a man aged 18 to 30 with active or convalescent COVID-19. The sequencing input was peripheral blood. DNA for the CDR3: TGTGCCACCAGCAGAGGGACAGAAACCTACAATGAGCAGTTCTTC. It codes for CATSRGTETYNEQFF.